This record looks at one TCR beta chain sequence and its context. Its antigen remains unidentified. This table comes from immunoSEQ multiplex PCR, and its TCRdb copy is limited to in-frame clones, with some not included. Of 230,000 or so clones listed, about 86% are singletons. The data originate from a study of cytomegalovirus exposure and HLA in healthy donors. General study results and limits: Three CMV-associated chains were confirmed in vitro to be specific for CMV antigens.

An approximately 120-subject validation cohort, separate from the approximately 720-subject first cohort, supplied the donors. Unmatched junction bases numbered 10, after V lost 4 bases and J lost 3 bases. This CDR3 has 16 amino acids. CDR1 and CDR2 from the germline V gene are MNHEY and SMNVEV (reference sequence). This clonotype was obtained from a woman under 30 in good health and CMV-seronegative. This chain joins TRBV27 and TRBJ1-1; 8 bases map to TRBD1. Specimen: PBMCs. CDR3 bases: TGTGCCAGCAGTTCCGGGACAGGAGGAAGGGACACTGAAGCTTTCTTT. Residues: CASSSGTGGRDTEAFF.